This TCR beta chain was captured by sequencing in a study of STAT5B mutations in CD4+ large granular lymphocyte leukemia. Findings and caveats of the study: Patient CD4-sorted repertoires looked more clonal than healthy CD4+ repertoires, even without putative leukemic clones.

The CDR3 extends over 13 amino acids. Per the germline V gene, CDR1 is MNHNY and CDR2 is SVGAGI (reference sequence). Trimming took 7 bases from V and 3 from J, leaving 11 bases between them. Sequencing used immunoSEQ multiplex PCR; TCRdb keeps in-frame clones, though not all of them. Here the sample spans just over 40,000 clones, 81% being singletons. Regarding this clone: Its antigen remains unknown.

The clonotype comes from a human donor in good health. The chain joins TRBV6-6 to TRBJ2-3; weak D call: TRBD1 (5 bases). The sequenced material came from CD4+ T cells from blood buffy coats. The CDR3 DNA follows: TGTGCCAGCAAGGGCAGGGTGACAGATACGCAGTATTTT. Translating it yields CASKGRVTDTQYF.